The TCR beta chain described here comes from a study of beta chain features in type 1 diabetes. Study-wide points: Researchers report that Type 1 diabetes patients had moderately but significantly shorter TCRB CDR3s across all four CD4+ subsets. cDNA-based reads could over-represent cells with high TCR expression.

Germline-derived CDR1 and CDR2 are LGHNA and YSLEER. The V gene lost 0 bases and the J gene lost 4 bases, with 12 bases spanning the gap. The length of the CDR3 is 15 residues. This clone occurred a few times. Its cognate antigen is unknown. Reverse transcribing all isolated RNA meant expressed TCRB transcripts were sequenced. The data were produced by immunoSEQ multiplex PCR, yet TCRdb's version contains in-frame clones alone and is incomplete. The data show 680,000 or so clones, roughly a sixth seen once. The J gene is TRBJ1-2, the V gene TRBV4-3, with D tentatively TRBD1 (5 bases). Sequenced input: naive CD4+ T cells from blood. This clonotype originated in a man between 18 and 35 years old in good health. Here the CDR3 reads CASSQDSGKSYGYTF. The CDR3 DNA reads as TGCGCCAGCAGCCAAGATTCAGGGAAGAGCTATGGCTACACCTTC.